This T cell receptor (beta chain) stems from a study of shared clonotypes between healthy human individuals (dated by TCRdb to about 2020). Background on the whole study: The cohort comprised two women and a few men aged 18 to 49 years. For each donor, CD4 naive and CD4 memory were each run on three plates, CD8 naive on two plates, and CD8 memory on one plate. Blood TCR repertoires of five healthy adults were deeply sequenced to estimate repertoire size and the extent of clonotype sharing between individuals. Libraries were prepared and TCR repertoires were sequenced by different laboratories using diverse techniques, in order to increase sequencing depth and limit assay-specific biases. Each donor's leukapheresis produced roughly between roughly 0.9 and 8.9 billion PBMCs. Here is what the overall study found, with its caveats: Larger estimated clonotype richness was generally found for naive subsets than for memory subsets. Clonotypes shared by all four sorted-subset donors showed higher generation probabilities than non-shared clonotypes. Pairwise subsampling led to the expectation that sequencing depth would affect the degree of clonotype sharing among donors. Incomplete sequencing was indicated by rarefaction of sorted-subset datasets, despite the large sequencing depth. Around 5% of naive CD4, 3.5% of naive CD8, approximately 2.2% of memory CD4, and over 0.35% of memory CD8 clonotypes were shared across four donors. Only blood was sampled, and tissue TCR repertoires likely differ from those in blood. Because the study included a small number of donors, the genetic and exposure-history diversity represented was limited.

V is trimmed back by 4 bases and J by 4 bases, and the junction contains 10 bases that no gene match accounts for. Measured from the cysteine to the phenylalanine, the CDR3 is 15 residues long. The entry retains the CDR3 DNA only, 45 bases that are in frame from base 1. The germline V gene provides CDR1 MNHNS and CDR2 SASEGT. Regarding this clone: Its antigen is not yet known. Base qualities are not provided; no much larger clone lies one nucleotide away.

Using the deep immunoSEQ assay, multiplex PCR amplified TCR CDR3 regions from genomic DNA. For each cell subset, the extracted genomic DNA was distributed evenly across all wells of several immunoSEQ 96-well plates, and each plate served as one replicate. For sorted subsets, approximately 190 ng of genomic DNA, equivalent to some 33,000 T cell genomes, went into each replicate PCR. Purified libraries were quantified with a Qubit 3.0 fluorometer, sized on a Bioanalyzer 2100, and re-quantified with the KAPA Library Quantification kit. Every immunoSEQ 96-well plate was sequenced on a dedicated single-read 150-cycle Illumina NextSeq 550 flow cell. Regarding the original processing steps: Because the immunoSEQ output included only junctional sequences and no quality scores, the filtering could not be the same as the filtering used for full-length reads. To assign V/J genes and CDR3, sequences were annotated against IMGT germline references using PyIR, a Python wrapper for IgBLAST v1.9. Reads with weak V/J assignments (E-value above 1e-6), missing CDR3, stop codons, out-of-frame junctions, or ambiguous translated residues were removed. V3J clonotypes were defined by identical inferred V gene, J gene, and CDR3 amino acid sequence. Percentage overlap between repertoires was calculated by dividing the number of shared unique clonotypes by the size of the smaller repertoire. Three approaches were used to assess repertoire richness: RTK rarefaction, the Chao1 estimator, and Recon v2.1 estimates of unobserved clonotypes. For all TCRbeta clonotypes obtained by the gDNA method from four donors, generation probabilities were computed with OLGA. Sourced from immuneACCESS, this table was stored by TCRdb with only in-frame sequences that have V and J called. A share of the clones is absent; for the studies checked, an unresolved V gene accounts for under half, and the remainder has no known explanation. The D gene and trimming were derived from the DNA, and the V and J assignments and clone size from that table. The sample table records 2 million to 2.5 million clones; around 93% of these occur just once. 1.5% to 2% of the sample belongs to the ten largest clones.

CD8 naive samples consisted of CD45RO-negative cells that were positively selected for CCR7, yielding a CD45RA+CCR7+ population without TemRA cells. The donors were healthy, HIV-negative adults who had no recently reported acute infections or vaccinations. Every donor was a Caucasian adult residing in Nashville, Tennessee, USA. Blood was obtained by leukapheresis, after which PBMCs were separated by Ficoll-Histopaque density gradient centrifugation and cryopreserved in liquid nitrogen vapor phase. Analytical flow cytometry was used to check the purity and quantity of every magnetically sorted T cell population. Genomic DNA was isolated from each sorted fraction and quantified by UV absorbance on a Nanodrop 2000c.

The receptor chain draws on TRBV6-1 and TRBJ2-7, and TRBD1 matches 7 of the central bases. The receptor's source is a man in his late teens or twenties in good health. Some clones in this sample may be carry-over from other donors' samples. The material sequenced was naive CD8+ T cells from PBMCs. The intended sense of this specimen's cell subset or site label: CD45RA+CCR7+. The nucleotide sequence reads TGTGCCAGCAGTGCCAACAGGGGCCAGTTGTACGAGCAGTACTTC. It translates as CASSANRGQLYEQYF.